One T cell receptor (beta chain) is described in this entry. This entry belongs to a study of blood T cell repertoires in COVID-19. Study context: The United States, Italy and Spain supplied acute and convalescent COVID-19 samples. Sources were T cells, B-cell-depleted T cells, or PBMCs; the material itself was cDNA or gDNA.

Germline lookup yields CDR1 ENHRY and CDR2 SYGVKD. The CDR3 loop spans 15 amino acids. The ends were cut back, 0 bases at V and 3 bases at J, with 9 bases in the middle. Authors' analysis steps: Reference gene primer amplification gave estimated nucleated cell counts. Repertoires were generated with immunoSEQ multiplex PCR, while TCRdb's copy carries only in-frame clones and drops some. That table supplies the V and J calls and clone size; D and trimming were determined from the DNA. This sample has tens of thousands of clones, with around 90% found just once. The rearrangement links TRBV10-3 to TRBJ2-1; TRBD2 might be the D (6 bases). Sample: peripheral blood. This receptor was taken from a human donor in a cohort sampled during active COVID-19. The CDR3 bases are TGTGCCATCAGTGAGTCGGGCGGGGTCTACAATGAGCAGTTCTTC. Its translation is CAISESGGVYNEQFF.